The clone carrying this T cell receptor (beta chain) was observed at least ten times. Its antigen is unknown. The junction and the germline gene differ at one end; a read error may be behind it. The source of the sample is a study of response to subunit inactivated influenza vaccine. Study-level findings and limits: Researchers suggested that each seasonal influenza vaccination recruits few new T cells.

TCRdb re-called the RT-PCR reads through MiXCR, storing one row per CDR3 protein. The table includes over 650,000 distinct CDR3 sequences, 18% detected once. This CDR3 is 13 amino acids long. Germline assignment: CDR1 SGHVS and CDR2 FNYEAQ. The origin of this receptor is a man aged 50 to 59 who received an inactivated influenza vaccine. J is TRBJ2-7 and V is TRBV7-6; either TRBD1 or TRBD2 may supply D (5 bases each). The sequencing used PBMCs from blood, collected 5 days after vaccination. The CDR3 reads CASSLGEAYEQYF. The CDR3 DNA sequence: TGCGCCAGCAGCTTGGGGGAAGCCTACGAGCAGTACTTC.